This T cell receptor beta chain was observed in a study of cytomegalovirus exposure and HLA in healthy donors. General study findings and limits: Later, an analysis found that common viral pathogens appeared to be linked with several of the most significant clusters. An assumption of roughly uniform sequencing depth across donors underlay the presence/absence analyses.

The CDR3 is made up of 12 amino acids. Germline loops: CDR1 MNHEY, CDR2 SMNVEV (reference sequence). The V end was cut by 5 bases, the J end by 6 bases, with 7 bases between. The PCR employed 60 Vbeta primers together with 13 Jbeta primers. Profiled with immunoSEQ multiplex PCR; TCRdb holds only in-frame clones, not every one. The sample has fewer than 300,000 clones, 75% to 90% seen once; the top ten hold roughly 4%. A remark on this clone: Its target is not known.

The TCR sequence derives from a man aged 35 to 55 in good health and CMV-seropositive. The chain has TRBV27 and TRBJ2-2; no clear D. Input material: PBMCs. CDR3 region: CASSLRAGELFF. CDR3 coding DNA: TGTGCCAGCAGTCTCCGGGCCGGGGAGCTGTTTTTT.